This record covers a single T cell receptor (beta chain). CDR1 is MDHEN and CDR2 is SYDVKM in the germline V gene. V trimming: 5 bases; J trimming: 7 bases; junction bases outside the gene matches: 10. This CDR3 region has 16 residues. Authors' processing steps: Reference gene primers were amplified, and this amplification served to estimate nucleated cell counts. Using immunoSEQ multiplex PCR, the repertoire was profiled, and TCRdb retains in-frame clones only, with some absent. The V and J calls and clone size are taken from that table; D and trimming were inferred from the DNA. The table shows some 150,000 clones, with around 81% occurring only once. The data belong to a study of blood T cell repertoires in COVID-19. Overall study context: The study drew acute and convalescent COVID-19 samples from the United States, Italy and Spain. Sources were T cells, B-cell-depleted T cells, or PBMCs; the material itself was cDNA or gDNA.

The chain uses TRBV28 and TRBJ2-2, with TRBD1 matching 10 bases. The specimen sequenced was peripheral blood. The sequence was obtained from a woman aged 40 to 50 with active or convalescent COVID-19. The CDR3: CASSPPGQGKFGELFF. As DNA, the CDR3 is TGTGCCAGCAGTCCACCGGGACAGGGGAAATTCGGGGAGCTGTTTTTT.